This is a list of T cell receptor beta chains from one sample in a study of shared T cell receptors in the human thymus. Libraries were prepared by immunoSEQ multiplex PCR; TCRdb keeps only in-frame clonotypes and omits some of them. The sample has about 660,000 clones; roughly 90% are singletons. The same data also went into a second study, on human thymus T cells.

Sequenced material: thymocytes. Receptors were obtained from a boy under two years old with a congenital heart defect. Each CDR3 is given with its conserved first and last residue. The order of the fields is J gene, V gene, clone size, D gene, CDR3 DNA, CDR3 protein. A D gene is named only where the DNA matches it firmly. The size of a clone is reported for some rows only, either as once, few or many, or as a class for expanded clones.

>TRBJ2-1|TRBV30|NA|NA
TGTGCCTGGACCTACAATCGGCCCCCTGGGGCAAGTTACAATGGGCAGTTCTTC
CAWTYNRPPGASYNGQFF
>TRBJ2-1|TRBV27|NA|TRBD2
TGTGCCAGCTCTCCTGGGGAGCGGGAGTCCTATGAGCAGTTCTTC
CASSPGERESYEQFF
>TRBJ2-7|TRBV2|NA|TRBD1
TGTGCCAGCAGCGAGGGGGGGTTGACAGGGGGTATCTACGAGCAGTACTTC
CASSEGGLTGGIYEQYF
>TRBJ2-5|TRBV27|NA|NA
TGTGCCAGCAGTCCCGACCCTCAGGGGATCCAAGAGACCCAGTACTTC
CASSPDPQGIQETQYF
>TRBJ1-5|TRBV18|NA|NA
TGTGCCAGCTCCCTCAGGGATAGCAATCAGCCCCAGCATTTT
CASSLRDSNQPQHF
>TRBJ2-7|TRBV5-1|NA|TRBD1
TGCGCCAGCAGCCCCGCCTGGGCAGGGGGCTGTGAGCAGTACTTC
CASSPAWAGGCEQYF
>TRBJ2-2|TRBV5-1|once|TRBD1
TGCGCCAGCAGCTTCCCGGACAGGGATCCCGGGGAGCTGTTTTTT
CASSFPDRDPGELFF
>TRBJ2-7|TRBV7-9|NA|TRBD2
TGTGCCAGCAGCTGTTCGACTAGCGGTTCCCCCTACGAGCAGTACTTC
CASSCSTSGSPYEQYF
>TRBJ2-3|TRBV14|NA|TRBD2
TGTGCCAGCAGCCAGCTAGCGGGAGAGGGGGCAGATACGCAGTATTTT
CASSQLAGEGADTQYF
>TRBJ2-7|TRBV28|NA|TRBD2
TGTGCCAGCAGTTTATGCAGGACTAGCAGGGTACGGGGGCAGTACTTC
CASSLCRTSRVRGQYF
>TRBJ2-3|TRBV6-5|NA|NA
TGTGCCAGCAGTACCCCAGCGGGTCCCGGGGATACGCAGTATTTT
CASSTPAGPGDTQYF
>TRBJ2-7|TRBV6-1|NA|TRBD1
TGTGCCAGCAGTGATAGGGGACAGGGCTTCGAGCAGTACTTC
CASSDRGQGFEQYF
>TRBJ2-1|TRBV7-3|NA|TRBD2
TGTGCCAGCAGCTTAAATCCTAGCGGCGTGGTAGGTGAGCAGTTCTTC
CASSLNPSGVVGEQFF
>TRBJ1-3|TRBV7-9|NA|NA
TGTGCCAGCAGCTCGTACAGGGCGGACACCATATATTTT
CASSSYRADTIYF
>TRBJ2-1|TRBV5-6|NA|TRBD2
TGTGCCAGCAGCGCCCGACTAGCGGACAGCTCCTACAATGAGCAGTTCTTC
CASSARLADSSYNEQFF
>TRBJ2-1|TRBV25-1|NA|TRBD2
TGTGCCAGCAGTGAAACTAGCGGGAGAAGACAGCAGTTCTTC
CASSETSGRRQQFF
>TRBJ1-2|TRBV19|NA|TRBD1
TGTGCCAGTAGTCCCGGGACAGGGCCCCTCTATGGCTACACCTTC
CASSPGTGPLYGYTF
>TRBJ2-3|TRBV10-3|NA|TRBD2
TGTGCCATCAGTAGGCCGGGACTAGCGGGAGTCGGGAGCACAGATACGCAGTATTTT
CAISRPGLAGVGSTDTQYF
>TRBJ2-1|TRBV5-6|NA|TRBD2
TGTGCCAGCAGCTTGTTGGTGGCGGGAGTCTACAATGAGCAGTTCTTC
CASSLLVAGVYNEQFF
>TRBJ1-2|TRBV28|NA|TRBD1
TGTGCCAGCACCCCGGGGGGGGCTCCGACAGGGATTGACTATGGCTACACCTTC
CASTPGGAPTGIDYGYTF
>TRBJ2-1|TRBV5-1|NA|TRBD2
TGCGCCAGCAGCTCCATAGCGGGCGCGGTCCATGAGCAGTTCTTC
CASSSIAGAVHEQFF
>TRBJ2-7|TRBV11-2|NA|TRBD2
TGTGCCAGCAGCCGTTCCTTCAAAGTGGGAGGGGCCTACGAGCAGTACTTC
CASSRSFKVGGAYEQYF
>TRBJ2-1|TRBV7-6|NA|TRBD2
TGTGCCAGCAGCACCGATAGGGAAGCGGGAACGGGCAATGAGCAGTTCTTC
CASSTDREAGTGNEQFF
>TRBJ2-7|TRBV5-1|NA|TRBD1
TGCGCCAGCAGCACGGGACAGTCCTACGAGCAGTACTTC
CASSTGQSYEQYF
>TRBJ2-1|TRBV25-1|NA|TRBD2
TGTGCCAGCAGTGAGAATCAGCGGGAGGGCTACAATGAGCAGTTCTTC
CASSENQREGYNEQFF
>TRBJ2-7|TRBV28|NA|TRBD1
TGTGCCAGCAGTCCCGACCATCGACAGGGGAATACTCGCGCCTACGAGCAGTACTTC
CASSPDHRQGNTRAYEQYF
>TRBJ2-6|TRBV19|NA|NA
TGTGCCAGTAGTATGATTGGGGCTGCCTCTGGGGCCAACGTCCTGACTTTC
CASSMIGAASGANVLTF
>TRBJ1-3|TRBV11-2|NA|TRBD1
TGTGCCAGCAGCTCCGCGGACAGGGCCGGAAACACCATATATTTT
CASSSADRAGNTIYF
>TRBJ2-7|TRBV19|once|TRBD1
TGTGCCAGGAGGGGGCGCTACGAGCAGTACTTC
CARRGRYEQYF
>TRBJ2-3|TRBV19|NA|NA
TGTGCCAGTAGTATAGATGAGCTAGTCACAGATACGCAGTATTTT
CASSIDELVTDTQYF
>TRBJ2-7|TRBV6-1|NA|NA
TGTGCCAGCAGTGAAGCAGACATAGAGCAGTACTTC
CASSEADIEQYF
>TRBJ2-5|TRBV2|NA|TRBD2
TGTGCCAGCAGTGACCTAGCGGGAGGGCTAATGGTGACCCAGTACTTC
CASSDLAGGLMVTQYF
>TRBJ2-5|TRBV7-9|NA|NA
TGTGCCAGCAGCTTCGCGGGACAGCCGTACCAAGAGACCCAGTACTTC
CASSFAGQPYQETQYF
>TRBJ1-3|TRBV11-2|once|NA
TGTGCCAGCAGCTTTAGAACTCCAGGAACGGCTGGAAACACCATATATTTT
CASSFRTPGTAGNTIYF
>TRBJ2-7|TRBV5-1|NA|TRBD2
TGCGCCAGCAGCGAACAGCGGGGGCCCTTTCTAGCGGGAGGGTCTTCAGAGCAGTACTTC
CASSEQRGPFLAGGSSEQYF
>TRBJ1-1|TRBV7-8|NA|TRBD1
TGTGCCAGCAGCTTAGTGGCAGGGGGGTACACTGAAGCTTTCTTT
CASSLVAGGYTEAFF
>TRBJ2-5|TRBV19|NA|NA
TGTGCCAGTAGTCCGCGGGGCGGAGCTCAAGAGACCCAGTACTTC
CASSPRGGAQETQYF
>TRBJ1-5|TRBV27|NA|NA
TGTGCCAGCAGTTCTACTTTGGGGGCTAGCAATCAGCCCCAGCATTTT
CASSSTLGASNQPQHF
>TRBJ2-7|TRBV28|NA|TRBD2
TGTGCCAGCAGTGCCCGGGAGGGCGAGCAGTACTTC
CASSAREGEQYF